Below are 18 T cell receptor beta chains sequenced from a single sample in a study of blood T cell repertoires in COVID-19. TCRdb's copy holds only in-frame clones and misses some; the assay was immunoSEQ multiplex PCR. The sample has about 26,000 clones; around 67% are singletons. Material: peripheral blood. The origin of the receptors is a man aged 60 to 69 with active or convalescent COVID-19.

The V call is TRBV9, the J call TRBJ2-7, with 11 bases fitting TRBD1. This CDR3 comprises 15 residues. J lost 0 bases, V lost 4 bases, and 3 bases had no gene match. Germline V gives CDR1 SGDLS, CDR2 YYNGEE. CDR3 nucleotides: TGTGCCAGCAGCACCGGGACAGGGGGCTCCTACGAGCAGTACTTC. Encoded protein: CASSTGTGGSYEQYF.

This clone showed up just a few times. V and J are TRBV2 and TRBJ1-1; no reliable D call. Germline V gene data show CDR1 as SNHLY and CDR2 as FYNNEI. Trimming took off 2 bases at V and 11 bases at J, with 15 bases between the two ends. This CDR3 spans 13 amino acids. The CDR3 sequence is CASSERGMRWAFF. The CDR3 nucleotides are TGTGCCAGCAGTGAACGTGGAATGAGGTGGGCTTTCTTT. The full variable domain, its missing parts supplied by reference TRBV2 and TRBJ1-1, is EPEVTQTPSHQVTQMGQEVILRCVPISNHLYFYWYRQILGQKVEFLVSFYNNEISEKSEIFDDQFSVERPDGSNFTLKIRSTKLEDSAMYFCASSERGMRWAFFGQGTRLTVV.

The chain recombines TRBV7-2 with TRBJ2-6; no firm D call. The CDR3 spans 13 residues. From germline, CDR1 is SGHTA and CDR2 FQGNSA. Deletions cut 2 bases from V and 5 bases from J, with 4 bases between. CDR3 residues: CASSLTRANVLTF. In DNA form, the CDR3 reads TGTGCCAGCAGCTTAACTAGGGCCAACGTCCTGACTTTC.

J is TRBJ2-7 and V is TRBV27; TRBD1 matches at 7 bases. The CDR3 is made up of 16 amino acids. The V segment lost 0 bases and the J segment 2 bases; nucleotides outside the gene matches: 7. The germline gives CDR1 MNHEY, CDR2 SMNVEV (reference sequence). The CDR3 reads CASSLSIQGVTYEQYF. The CDR3 DNA is TGTGCCAGCAGTTTATCCATCCAGGGGGTAACCTACGAGCAGTACTTC.

This rearrangement joins TRBV7-9 to TRBJ1-3; D is undetermined. The CDR3 is made up of 15 amino acids. Trimming stripped 3 bases from V and 5 bases from J, with 14 bases between. Per germline, CDR1 SEHNR and CDR2 FQNEAQ (reference sequence). The CDR3 DNA reads as TGTGCCAGCAGCTTCCGATTGAGGGTCCGAAACACCATATATTTT. This encodes CASSFRLRVRNTIYF.

This clone was counted between two and nine times. The V call is TRBV3-1 (or the pseudogene TRBV3-2), the J call TRBJ1-1, with TRBD1 matching 9 bases. After removal of 6 bases from V and 4 bases from J, the junction contained 6 bases not matched to a gene. This CDR3 has 14 amino acids. Germline V gene data show CDR1 as LGHDT and CDR2 as YNNKEL (reference sequence). CDR3 sequence reads: CASRRQGEGTEAFF. CDR3 coding DNA: TGTGCCAGCAGGAGACAGGGGGAGGGCACTGAAGCTTTCTTT.

J is TRBJ1-2 and V is TRBV6-5; 9 bases agree with TRBD1. Germline V gene sequence: CDR1 MNHEY, CDR2 SVGAGI. The CDR3 loop spans 14 amino acids. After removal of 2 bases from V and 8 bases from J, the junction contained 6 bases not matched to a gene. CDR3 nucleotide sequence: TGTGCCAGCAGTTACCAGGACAGGGGCGGCGGCTACACCTTC. It translates to CASSYQDRGGGYTF.

There are a few counts of this clone. The rearrangement links TRBV6-4 to TRBJ2-1; TRBD1 matches 9 bases. J was trimmed by 6 bases and V by 2 bases; bases with no gene match: 5. CDR3 length: 15 amino acids. CDR1 is MRHNA and CDR2 is SNTAGT in the germline V gene. CDR3 bases: TGTGCCAGCAGTGACATCGCGGACAGGGGCAATGAGCAGTTCTTC. Amino acids: CASSDIADRGNEQFF.

This sequence joins TRBV6-5 and TRBJ2-4; 9 bases are shared with TRBD2. The CDR3 loop spans 16 amino acids. CDR1 is MNHEY and CDR2 is SVGAGI in the germline V gene. With V trimmed by 4 bases and J by 2 bases, 6 bases remained unmatched. CDR3 sequence reads: CASSSPAGGTKNIQYF. In nucleotides, the CDR3 is TGTGCCAGCAGTTCCCCTGCGGGAGGGACCAAAAACATTCAGTACTTC.

This clone was recorded a few times. The chain combines TRBV12-5 with TRBJ2-2, with D possibly TRBD1 on 5 matching bases. V shed 0 bases and J shed 5 bases, with 7 bases lying between them. The CDR3 has 14 residues. Germline V gives CDR1 LGHNT, CDR2 FRNRAP. CDR3 sequence: CASGLVRQTGELFF. CDR3 in DNA: TGTGCTAGTGGTTTGGTAAGACAGACCGGGGAGCTGTTTTTT.

The rearrangement links TRBV7-2 to TRBJ1-2; 9 positions match TRBD1. Germline values: CDR1 SGHTA, CDR2 FQGNSA. J lost 3 bases, V lost 4 bases, and 6 bases had no gene match. This CDR3 comprises 15 residues. This CDR3 reads CASSYRTGEHYGYTF. Here the CDR3 DNA reads TGTGCCAGCAGCTATCGGACAGGGGAGCACTATGGCTACACCTTC. Looking up the rest from reference TRBV7-2 and TRBJ1-2 gives the full variable domain: GAGVSQSPSNKVTEKGKDVELRCDPISGHTALYWYRQSLGQGLEFLIYFQGNSAPDKSGLPSDRFSAERTGGSVSTLTIQRTQQEDSAVYLCASSYRTGEHYGYTFGSGTRLTVV.

V and J are TRBV3-1 (or the pseudogene TRBV3-2) and TRBJ2-7, with TRBD1 as a possible D gene (5 bases). The CDR3 spans 13 residues. Germline V gene sequence: CDR1 LGHDT, CDR2 YNNKEL (reference sequence). Trimming took off 3 bases at V and 2 bases at J, with 8 bases between the two ends. The CDR3 spells CASSQGLAYEQYF. CDR3 coding DNA: TGTGCCAGCAGCCAGGGGCTAGCCTACGAGCAGTACTTC.

The rearrangement joins TRBV28 to TRBJ1-5; 7 nucleotides align to TRBD1. The CDR3 runs to 15 residues. J gave up 2 bases and V 5 bases, and 6 bases lay outside the gene matches. Germline CDR1 is MDHEN and CDR2 is SYDVKM. CDR3 bases: TGTGCCAGCAGTCCCCGGGGACAGCGCAATCAGCCCCAGCATTTT. It yields the protein CASSPRGQRNQPQHF.

Here the CDR3 reads CASSVDPGVFYEQYF. CDR3 in DNA: TGTGCCAGCAGCGTGGATCCAGGGGTTTTCTACGAGCAGTACTTC. V gene TRBV9 combines with J gene TRBJ2-7; D perhaps matches TRBD1 (6 bases). Trimming took 2 bases from V and 3 from J, leaving 15 bases between them. Germline CDR1 reads SGDLS; CDR2 reads YYNGEE. The CDR3 extends over 15 amino acids. The variable domain in full, with the rest retrieved from reference TRBV9 and TRBJ2-7, is DSGVTQTPKHLITATGQRVTLRCSPRSGDLSVYWYQQSLDQGLQFLIQYYNGEERAKGNILERFSAQQFPDLHSELNLSSLELGDSALYFCASSVDPGVFYEQYFGPGTRLTVT.

J is TRBJ2-5 and V is TRBV10-1, with TRBD2 matching 10 bases. From germline, CDR1 is WNHNN and CDR2 SYGVQD (reference sequence). The CDR3 has 16 amino acids. Losses at the gene ends were 4 bases for V and 2 bases for J; bases not matched to a gene: 7. Here the CDR3 reads CASSAERGGQQETQYF. In DNA, the CDR3 is TGCGCCAGCAGTGCGGAGCGGGGGGGGCAACAAGAGACCCAGTACTTC.

This clone was observed a handful of times. As DNA, the CDR3 is TGTGCCAGCAGCCTAAGGGGACTAGCGGGAGATCTAGTATCCTACGAGCAGTACTTC. It is translated as CASSLRGLAGDLVSYEQYF. The chain joins TRBV7-2 to TRBJ2-7, with 14 bases identical to TRBD2. The CDR3 contains 19 residues. With 5 bases clipped from V and 1 base from J, the junction kept 13 bases outside the gene matches. Germline V gene sequence: CDR1 SGHTA, CDR2 FQGNSA.

J is TRBJ2-7 and V is TRBV7-3; D possibly corresponds to TRBD2 (7 bases). Germline V gene data show CDR1 as SGHTA and CDR2 as FQGTGA. The CDR3 sequence is 16 residues long. Deletions cut 5 bases from V and 0 bases from J, with 17 bases between. The CDR3, as DNA: TGTGCCAGCAGCCCCGGGGGCGGGGGCTTCTCCTACGAGCAGTACTTC. Its protein product is CASSPGGGGFSYEQYF. Based on the CDR3 plus reference TRBV7-3 and TRBJ2-7, the full variable domain is GAGVSQTPSNKVTEKGKYVELRCDPISGHTALYWYRQSLGQGPEFLIYFQGTGAADDSGLPNDRFFAVRPEGSVSTLKIQRTERGDSAVYLCASSPGGGGFSYEQYFGPGTRLTVT.

V is TRBV11-3 and J is TRBJ1-1; 7 positions agree with TRBD1. CDR1 is SGHNT, CDR2 YENEEA, per germline. J gave up 6 bases and V 6 bases, and 4 bases lay outside the gene matches. The length of the CDR3 is 12 residues. CDR3: CASRGQIPEAFF. As DNA, the CDR3 is TGTGCCAGCAGGGGACAGATACCTGAAGCTTTCTTT. The variable domain in full, completed from reference TRBV11-3 and TRBJ1-1, reads EAGVVQSPRYKIIEKKQPVAFWCNPISGHNTLYWYLQNLGQGPELLIRYENEEAVDDSQLPKDRFSAERLKGVDSTLKIQPAELGDSAVYLCASRGQIPEAFFGQGTRLTVV.